The sequence of this T cell receptor (beta chain) was determined in a study of cytomegalovirus exposure and HLA in healthy donors. From germline, CDR1 is SGHNT and CDR2 YYREEE (reference sequence). The trim removed 2 bases at V and 9 bases at J, leaving 6 bases unmatched. The CDR3 spans 15 residues. PCR used 60 Vbeta primers and 13 Jbeta primers. The method was immunoSEQ multiplex PCR; TCRdb's version includes in-frame clones alone and lacks a portion of them. The sample includes about 150,000 clones, roughly 80% seen only once; the top ten take about 7%. The source material was PBMCs. This TCR derives from a man younger than 40 in good health and CMV-seropositive. The genes are TRBV5-4 and TRBJ2-1, with 12 bases lining up with TRBD2. The CDR3 DNA follows: TGTGCCAGCAGCTTAGGGGCTAGCGGGAGGGTTGAGCAGTTCTTC. Translating gives CASSLGASGRVEQFF.